This entry is about one TCR beta chain. What it binds is not known. The entry originates in a study of shared clonotypes between healthy human individuals. Profiling relied on immunoSEQ multiplex PCR, and the TCRdb table lists in-frame clones only, not all of them. The data show roughly 1,100,000 clones, with around 75% seen just once and around 1.5% held by the top ten. Findings and limits, study-wide: Generation probabilities were higher for clonotypes shared across all four sorted-subset donors than for unshared ones.

Within Nashville, Tennessee resided all donors, each a Caucasian adult. The receptor was derived from a man between 18 and 35 years old in good health. The sequencing input was memory CD4+ T cells sorted from blood. Subset denoted: CD45RA-negative fraction.

The CDR3 sequence is CASSLTGALPQETQYF. The CDR3 DNA sequence: TGTGCCAGCAGCTTAACAGGGGCCCTTCCCCAAGAGACCCAGTACTTC. The rearrangement links TRBV7-9 to TRBJ2-5, with 7 bases aligning to TRBD1. The CDR3 has 16 residues. The germline V gene encodes CDR1 SEHNR and CDR2 FQNEAQ (reference sequence). With 2 bases clipped from V and 1 base from J, the junction kept 7 bases outside the gene matches.